This entry is about one T cell receptor (beta chain). The same CDR3 is also encoded by other DNA sequences in this sample. Repertoires were generated with immunoSEQ multiplex PCR, while TCRdb's copy carries only in-frame clones and drops some. The table includes tens of thousands of clones, 65% to 80% detected once. V lost 0 bases, J lost 4 bases, and 13 bases lay in between. The germline V gene has CDR1 LGHNA and CDR2 YNFKEQ. The CDR3 consists of 16 residues. This sample was taken from a study of memory CD4+ T cells and cytomegalovirus serostatus. The sort gate was single viable CD3+CD4+CD8-CD45RO+ cells for memory CD4+ T cells.

Sequenced material: memory CD4+ T cells from blood. The receptor comes from an adult in good health and CMV-seronegative. The chain carries TRBV4-2 and TRBJ2-1; possible D gene TRBD2, 6 bases. This chain's CDR3 is CASSQEGGTAYNEQFF. CDR3 coding DNA: TGTGCCAGCAGCCAAGAAGGCGGGACTGCTTACAATGAGCAGTTCTTC.